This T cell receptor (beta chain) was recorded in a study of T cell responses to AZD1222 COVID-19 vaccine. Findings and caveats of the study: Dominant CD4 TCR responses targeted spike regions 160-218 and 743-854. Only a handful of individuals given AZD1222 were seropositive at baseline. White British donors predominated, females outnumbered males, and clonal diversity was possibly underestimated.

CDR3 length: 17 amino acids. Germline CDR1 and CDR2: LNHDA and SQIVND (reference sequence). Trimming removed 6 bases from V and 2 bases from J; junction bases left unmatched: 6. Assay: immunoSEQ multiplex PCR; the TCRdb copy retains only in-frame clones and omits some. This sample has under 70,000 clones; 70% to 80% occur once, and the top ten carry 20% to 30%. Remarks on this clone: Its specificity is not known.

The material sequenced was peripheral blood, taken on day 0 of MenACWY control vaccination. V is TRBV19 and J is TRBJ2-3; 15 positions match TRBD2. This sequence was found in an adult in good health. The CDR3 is CASSSGTSGGYTDTQYF. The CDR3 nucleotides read TGTGCCAGTAGCTCTGGGACTAGCGGGGGGTACACAGATACGCAGTATTTT.